This is a list of T cell receptor beta chains from one sample in a study of response to subunit inactivated influenza vaccine. TCRdb redid the calling of the RT-PCR reads with MiXCR, one entry per CDR3 protein. Among 500,000 to 700,000 distinct CDR3 sequences, roughly 25% were seen once, and the ten largest hold approximately 2.9%. The data also belong to a second study, concerning T cells expressing NK-cell markers.

The sample consisted of CD4+ T cells sorted from PBMCs, taken roughly 13 days after vaccination. The receptors were gathered from a man aged 45 to 65 who received an inactivated influenza vaccine. Each CDR3 is given with its conserved first and last residue.

TRBV4-3	TRBJ2-7	CASSQEARVHPTYEQYF
TRBV5-1	TRBJ2-5	CASSSGGRALETQYF
TRBV29-1	TRBJ2-3	CSVRPGQGITQYF
TRBV4-3	TRBJ2-7	CASSLIRTGTYEQYF
TRBV2	TRBJ1-2	CASSWTELYGYTF
TRBV10-3	TRBJ2-5	CAISAGTGGGTRETQYF
TRBV10-3	TRBJ2-2	CAISGGLAGYANTGELFF
TRBV10-3	TRBJ2-7	CAISAPPPGQGSSYEQYF
TRBV12-3/TRBV12-4	TRBJ2-1	CASNTLAGGNEQFF
TRBV5-4	TRBJ1-1	CASSLVSGRAFF
TRBV7-6	TRBJ2-5	CASSFGLGAGSQETQYF
TRBV4-2	TRBJ2-7	CASSQGPSGGRGYEQYF
TRBV25-1	TRBJ1-1	CASNSPVPGRANTEAFF
TRBV5-5	TRBJ1-1	CASSFLDRGVAEAFF
TRBV7-9	TRBJ1-5	CASSSGTADSNQPQHF
TRBV20-1	TRBJ1-2	CSARDPIGYGYTF
TRBV6-5	TRBJ1-2	CASSYRQGKSGYTF
TRBV20-1	TRBJ2-4	CSARPGPPRDIQYF
TRBV4-2	TRBJ2-7	CASSQGEVYEQYF
TRBV6-2/TRBV6-3	TRBJ2-1	CASSYTRLAFYNEQFF
TRBV3-1	TRBJ1-1	CASSSEGIVAFF
TRBV19	TRBJ2-3	CASSRHQGVTDTQYF
TRBV29-1	TRBJ2-7	CSVEENGRHHYF
TRBV11-2	TRBJ2-1	CASSFGPRNNEQFF
TRBV6-5	TRBJ2-7	CASSSPSQGHEQYF
TRBV7-9	TRBJ1-4	CASSLHGENEKLFF
TRBV5-1	TRBJ2-1	CASSPGFGNEQFF
TRBV24-1	TRBJ2-2	CATGGQEQNTGELFF
TRBV24-1	TRBJ1-5	CATSDLSQRQPQHF
TRBV5-6	TRBJ1-3	CASSLGLRGRTGNTIYF
TRBV20-1	TRBJ2-3	CTPDREDTQYF
TRBV20-1	TRBJ2-2	CSAIDRGANTGELFF
TRBV7-2	TRBJ2-5	CASSRVARETQYF
TRBV13	TRBJ1-6	CASSLERYSPLHF
TRBV5-1	TRBJ2-2	CASSFGSGSPGELFF
TRBV12-3/TRBV12-4	TRBJ2-3	CASRGTSDTQYF
TRBV3-1	TRBJ1-1	CASSQGPLNTEAFF
TRBV2	TRBJ2-1	CASIPPSGRGNNEQFF
TRBV5-1	TRBJ2-4	CASSLDHKNIQYF
TRBV4-1	TRBJ2-1	CASSQVAAGGYNEQFF
TRBV28	TRBJ2-1	CASRRTSGRSYNEQFF
TRBV3-1	TRBJ2-2	CASSQDIGSGELFF
TRBV5-6	TRBJ1-4	CASSFTGFYNEKLFF
TRBV5-1	TRBJ2-1	CASSRDRGSPPAAEQFF
TRBV6-2/TRBV6-3	TRBJ2-1	CASQTSGIYNEQFF